The 17 T cell receptor beta chains listed next were all sequenced from one sample in a study of T cells after yellow fever vaccination. TCRdb used MiXCR to reprocess the 5' RACE reads, holding one entry per CDR3 protein. The sample lists over 300,000 distinct CDR3 sequences; 4.1% were seen once. Sequencing was performed on PBMCs, taken 5 days after the yellow fever booster vaccination. The source of these receptors is a man aged 18 to 30 who received the YFV17D yellow fever vaccine.

The rearrangement links TRBV20-1 to TRBJ1-6; D remains unclear. The CDR3 loop spans 14 amino acids. Trimming pared 3 bases from V and 6 bases from J, leaving 12 bases between. CDR1 is DFQATT and CDR2 is SNEGSKA in the germline V gene (reference sequence). CDR3 in DNA: TGCAGTGCTAGTCGCGCAGCAGCTAATTCACCCCTCCACTTT. Encoded protein: CSASRAAANSPLHF.

The chain joins TRBV5-5 to TRBJ1-2; D unresolved. The CDR3 has 16 residues. Germline CDR1 SGHKS, CDR2 YYEKEE (reference sequence). V gave up 0 bases and J gave up 3 bases, with 15 bases separating them. Written as DNA, the CDR3 is TGTGCCAGCAGCTTGGCTCTGGGGAACCAATACTATGGCTACACCTTC. It yields the protein CASSLALGNQYYGYTF.

The J gene is TRBJ2-3, the V gene TRBV20-1; the match to TRBD2 covers 10 bases. The V gene's germline CDR1 is DFQATT and CDR2 SNEGSKA (reference sequence). CDR3 length: 15 amino acids. V was clipped by 8 bases and J by 0 bases; unmatched bases: 8. CDR3 DNA sequence: TGCAGTCTAGCGGGGGCCCTATCTAGCACAGATACGCAGTATTTT. It encodes CSLAGALSSTDTQYF.

This clonotype was found a few times. The rearrangement joins TRBV4-1 to TRBJ2-7, with D unresolved. The ends were cut back, 3 bases at V and 5 bases at J, with 17 bases in the middle. Germline V lookup: CDR1 MGHRA, CDR2 YSYEKL. CDR3 length: 15 residues. CDR3 DNA: TGCGCCAGCAGCCACTCTGGGGATGGATGGGACGAGCAGTACTTC. This gives the protein CASSHSGDGWDEQYF.

The table lists this clonotype with a few counts. The chain carries TRBV28 and TRBJ2-7, with D hard to call. The CDR3 consists of 14 residues. Per germline, CDR1 MDHEN and CDR2 SYDVKM. Trimming took 3 bases from V and 0 from J, leaving 9 bases between them. The CDR3 here is CASSLRMSSYEQYV. The CDR3 DNA is TGTGCCAGCAGTTTGAGGATGAGCTCCTACGAGCAGTACGTC.

This clonotype was detected a few times. The gene calls are TRBV7-9 and TRBJ2-5; D might be TRBD1 (6 bases). V shed 2 bases and J shed 3 bases, with 13 bases lying between them. CDR1 SEHNR and CDR2 FQNEAQ come from the germline V gene (reference sequence). CDR3 size: 15 residues. The CDR3 coding sequence is TGTGCCAGCAGCTTAATCCAGGGGTCGGAAGAGACCCAGTACTTC. This gives the protein CASSLIQGSEETQYF.

V usage is TRBV29-1 and J usage is TRBJ2-3; a possible D gene is TRBD1 (5 bases). The V end was cut by 2 bases, the J end by 4 bases, with 7 bases between. This CDR3 comprises 12 residues. Germline lookup yields CDR1 SQVTM and CDR2 ANQGSEA. This CDR3 reads CSVEPGPDTQYF. CDR3 DNA: TGCAGCGTTGAACCAGGGCCAGATACGCAGTATTTT.

At least ten counts were recorded for this clonotype. CDR3 protein: CSGMDGLNEKLFF. In DNA, the CDR3 is TGCAGCGGAATGGACGGACTTAATGAAAAACTGTTTTTT. The J gene is TRBJ1-4, the V gene TRBV29-1; no clear D. The V end lost 7 bases, the J end lost 4 bases, and 13 bases lay between the germline ends. Germline V lookup: CDR1 SQVTM, CDR2 ANQGSEA. The CDR3 has 13 residues.

This clonotype has a count of ten or more. The chain has TRBV2 and TRBJ2-7; 10 bases are shared with TRBD1. This CDR3 comprises 13 residues. With 6 bases clipped from V and 7 bases from J, the junction kept 6 bases outside the gene matches. Looked up from germline, CDR1 is SNHLY and CDR2 is FYNNEI. The CDR3 DNA reads TGTGCCAGCAGCCGGGACAGGGGTGGGGAGCAGTACTTC. Translation: CASSRDRGGEQYF. Full variable domain (remainder filled in from reference TRBV2 and TRBJ2-7): EPEVTQTPSHQVTQMGQEVILRCVPISNHLYFYWYRQILGQKVEFLVSFYNNEISEKSEIFDDQFSVERPDGSNFTLKIRSTKLEDSAMYFCASSRDRGGEQYFGPGTRLTVT.

This chain links TRBV4-1 with TRBJ1-3; 7 bases match TRBD1. The V gene's germline CDR1 is MGHRA and CDR2 YSYEKL. Trimming cost V 0 bases and J 2 bases; bases outside gene matches: 7. This CDR3 has 17 residues. Here the CDR3 DNA reads TGCGCCAGCAGCCAAGATATGTTGGGGACAGCTGGAAACACCATATATTTT. The encoded protein is CASSQDMLGTAGNTIYF.

The chain combines TRBV30 with TRBJ1-1, with 8 bases that match TRBD1. The CDR3 runs to 13 residues. Per the germline V gene, CDR1 is GTSNPN and CDR2 is SVGIG (reference sequence). After removal of 5 bases from V and 6 bases from J, the junction contained 8 bases not matched to a gene. This CDR3 is CAWGGTGRPEAFF. The CDR3 DNA reads as TGTGCCTGGGGGGGGACAGGACGACCTGAAGCTTTCTTT.

The DNA for the CDR3 is TGTGCCAGCAGGGACCAACCTAGCTCCTACGAGCAGTACGTC. Translated: CASRDQPSSYEQYV. The rearrangement links TRBV2 to TRBJ2-7; D not certain. From germline, CDR1 is SNHLY and CDR2 FYNNEI. V was cut by 6 bases and J by 0 bases, with 12 bases left in between. CDR3 length equals 14 residues.

This clonotype was seen more than once but under ten times. The rearrangement joins TRBV4-3 to TRBJ1-4; D unresolved. This CDR3 has 19 residues. With 0 bases removed from V and 11 bases from J, the gap between germline ends came to 28 bases. The germline V gene encodes CDR1 LGHNA and CDR2 YSLEER. The CDR3 sequence: CASSQESPSKGPIMRKLFF. In DNA form, the CDR3 reads TGCGCCAGCAGCCAAGAGAGCCCATCCAAAGGGCCTATAATGAGGAAACTGTTTTTT.

On this clonotype itself: This probably arose from a read error, given a far larger clone one base away. V is TRBV7-7 and J is TRBJ2-3; D is possibly TRBD1 or TRBD2 (6 bases each). In germline, CDR1 is SSHAT, CDR2 FNYEAQ (reference sequence). V was cut by 5 bases and J by 8 bases, with 14 bases left in between. The CDR3 consists of 13 residues. The CDR3 here is CASSPGGGVTQYF. In DNA form, the CDR3 reads TGTGCCAGCAGCCCCGGGGGCGGAGTTACGCAGTATTTT.

The genes are TRBV12-3 or TRBV12-4 and TRBJ2-3; the D gene is possibly TRBD2 (6 bases). Trimming shortened V by 3 bases and J by 6 bases, and 10 bases separated the two germline ends. CDR3 size: 13 residues. CDR3 sequence: CASSFTGGDTQYF. CDR3 bases: TGTGCCAGCAGTTTCACCGGGGGTGATACGCAGTATTTT.

The chain employs TRBV30 and TRBJ2-1; D call uncertain. V lost 1 base, J lost 4 bases, and 8 bases lay in between. The CDR3 extends over 13 amino acids. The germline gives CDR1 GTSNPN, CDR2 SVGIG (reference sequence). The CDR3 region has the DNA TGTGCCTGGAGTGCCCTCGAGTACAATGAGCAGTTCTTC. This encodes CAWSALEYNEQFF. The full variable domain, in which reference TRBV30 and TRBJ2-1 provide the parts outside the CDR3, is SQTIHQWPATLVQPVGSPLSLECTVEGTSNPNLYWYRQAAGRGLQLLFYSVGIGQISSEVPQNLSASRPQDRQFILSSKKLLLSDSGFYLCAWSALEYNEQFFGPGTRLTVL.

V gene TRBV12-3 or TRBV12-4 combines with J gene TRBJ1-1; the D gene is possibly TRBD1 (6 bases). The CDR3 spans 11 residues. Deletions cut 8 bases from V and 9 bases from J, with 13 bases between. In nucleotides, the CDR3 is TGTGCCAGCCGAACCGGGACACAAGCTTTCTTT. Residues: CASRTGTQAFF.